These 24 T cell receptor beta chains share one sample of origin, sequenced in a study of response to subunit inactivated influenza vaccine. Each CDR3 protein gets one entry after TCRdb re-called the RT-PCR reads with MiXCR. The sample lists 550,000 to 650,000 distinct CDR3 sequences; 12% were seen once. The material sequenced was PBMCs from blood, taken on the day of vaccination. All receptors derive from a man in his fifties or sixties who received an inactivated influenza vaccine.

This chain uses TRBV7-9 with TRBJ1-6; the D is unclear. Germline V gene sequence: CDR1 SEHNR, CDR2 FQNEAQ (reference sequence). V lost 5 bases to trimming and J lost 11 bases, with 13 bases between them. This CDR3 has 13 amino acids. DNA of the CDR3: TGTGCCAGCAGCGACGGGCTCGCAGCACCCCTCCACTTT. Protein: CASSDGLAAPLHF.

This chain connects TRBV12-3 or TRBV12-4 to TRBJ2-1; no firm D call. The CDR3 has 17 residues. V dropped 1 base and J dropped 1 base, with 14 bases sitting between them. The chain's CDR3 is CASSLEVGVGSYNEQFF. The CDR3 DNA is TGTGCCAGCAGTTTAGAAGTTGGGGTAGGATCCTACAATGAGCAGTTCTTC.

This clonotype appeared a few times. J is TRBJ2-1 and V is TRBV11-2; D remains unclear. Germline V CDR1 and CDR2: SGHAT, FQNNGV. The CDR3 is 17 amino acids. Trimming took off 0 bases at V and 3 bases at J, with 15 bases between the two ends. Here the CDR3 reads CASSLDRTRVSYNEQFF. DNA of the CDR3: TGTGCCAGCAGCTTAGATCGGACCCGCGTAAGCTACAATGAGCAGTTCTTC. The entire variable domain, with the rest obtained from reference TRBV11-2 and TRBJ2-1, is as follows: EAGVAQSPRYKIIEKRQSVAFWCNPISGHATLYWYQQILGQGPKLLIQFQNNGVVDDSQLPKDRFSAERLKGVDSTLKIQPAKLEDSAVYLCASSLDRTRVSYNEQFFGPGTRLTVL.

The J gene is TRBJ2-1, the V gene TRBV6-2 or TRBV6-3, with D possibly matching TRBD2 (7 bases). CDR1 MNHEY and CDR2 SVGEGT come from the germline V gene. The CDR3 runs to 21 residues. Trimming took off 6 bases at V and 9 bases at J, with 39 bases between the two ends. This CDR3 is CASSTRRGGQISGGYGGEQFF. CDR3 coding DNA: TGTGCCAGCAGCACCCGGAGAGGGGGTCAAATCTCCGGGGGGTATGGGGGTGAGCAGTTCTTC.

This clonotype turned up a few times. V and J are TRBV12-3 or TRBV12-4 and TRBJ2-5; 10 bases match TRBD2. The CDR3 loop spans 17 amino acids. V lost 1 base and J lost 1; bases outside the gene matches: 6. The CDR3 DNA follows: TGTGCCAGCAGTTTAGGTAGTAGCGGGGGGCTCCAAGAGACCCAGTACTTC. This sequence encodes CASSLGSSGGLQETQYF.

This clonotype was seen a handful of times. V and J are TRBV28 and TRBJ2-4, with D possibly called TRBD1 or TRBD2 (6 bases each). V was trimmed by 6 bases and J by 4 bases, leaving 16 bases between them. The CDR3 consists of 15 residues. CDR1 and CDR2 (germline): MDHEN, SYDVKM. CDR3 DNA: TGTGCCAGCAGCCCGACCTCGGGGGCGAAAAACATTCAGTACTTC. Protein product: CASSPTSGAKNIQYF.

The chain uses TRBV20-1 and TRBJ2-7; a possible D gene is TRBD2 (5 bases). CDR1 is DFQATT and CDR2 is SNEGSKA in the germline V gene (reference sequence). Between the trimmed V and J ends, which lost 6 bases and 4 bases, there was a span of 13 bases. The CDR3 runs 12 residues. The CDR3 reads CSALDPNYEQYF. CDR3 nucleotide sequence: TGCAGTGCACTAGATCCTAATTACGAGCAGTACTTC.

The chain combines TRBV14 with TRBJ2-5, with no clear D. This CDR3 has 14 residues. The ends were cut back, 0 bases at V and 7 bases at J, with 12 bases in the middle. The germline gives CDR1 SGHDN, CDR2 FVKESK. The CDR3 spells CASSQESRSGTQYF. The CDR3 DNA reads TGTGCCAGCAGCCAAGAATCCCGGTCGGGGACCCAGTACTTC.

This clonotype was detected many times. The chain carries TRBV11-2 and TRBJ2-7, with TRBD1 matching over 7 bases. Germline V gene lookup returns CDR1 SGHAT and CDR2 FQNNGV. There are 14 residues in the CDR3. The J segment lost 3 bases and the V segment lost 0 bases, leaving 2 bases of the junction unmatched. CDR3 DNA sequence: TGTGCCAGCAGCTTAGACCGGACAGGCTACGAGCAGTACTTC. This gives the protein CASSLDRTGYEQYF.

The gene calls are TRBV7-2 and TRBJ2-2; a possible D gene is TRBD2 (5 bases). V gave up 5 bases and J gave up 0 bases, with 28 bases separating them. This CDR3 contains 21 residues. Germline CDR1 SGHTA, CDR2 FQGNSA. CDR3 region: CASSQLGSWADVRTNTGELFF. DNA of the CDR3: TGTGCCAGCAGCCAGCTTGGGAGTTGGGCCGATGTACGAACGAACACCGGGGAGCTGTTTTTT.

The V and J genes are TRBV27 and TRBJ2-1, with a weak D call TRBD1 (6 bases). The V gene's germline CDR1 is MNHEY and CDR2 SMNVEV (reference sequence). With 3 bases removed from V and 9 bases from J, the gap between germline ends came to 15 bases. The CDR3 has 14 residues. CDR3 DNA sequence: TGTGCCAGCAGTTTCGGGACAAGGGGTAGTGAGCAGTTCTTC. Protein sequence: CASSFGTRGSEQFF.

The CDR3 sequence: CSASKGLVTDTQYF. The DNA for the CDR3 is TGCAGTGCTAGTAAGGGGCTAGTCACAGATACGCAGTATTTT. The rearrangement uses TRBV20-1 and TRBJ2-3; possibly TRBD1 for D (5 bases). Germline V gene data show CDR1 as DFQATT and CDR2 as SNEGSKA (reference sequence). Trimming took 3 bases from V and 2 from J, leaving 12 bases between them. The CDR3 totals 14 residues.

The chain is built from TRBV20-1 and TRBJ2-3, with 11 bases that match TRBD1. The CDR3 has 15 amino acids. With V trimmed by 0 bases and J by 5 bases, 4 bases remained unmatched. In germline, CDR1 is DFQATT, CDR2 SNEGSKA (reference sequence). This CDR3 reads CSARDGQGAGDTQYF. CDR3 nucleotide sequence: TGCAGTGCTAGAGATGGACAGGGGGCAGGAGATACGCAGTATTTT.

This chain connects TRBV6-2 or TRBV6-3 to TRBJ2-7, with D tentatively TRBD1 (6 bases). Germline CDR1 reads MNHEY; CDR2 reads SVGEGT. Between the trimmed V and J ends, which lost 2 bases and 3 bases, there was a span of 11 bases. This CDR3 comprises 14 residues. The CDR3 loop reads CASSYPYRDYEQYF. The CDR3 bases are TGTGCCAGCAGTTACCCATACAGGGACTACGAGCAGTACTTC.

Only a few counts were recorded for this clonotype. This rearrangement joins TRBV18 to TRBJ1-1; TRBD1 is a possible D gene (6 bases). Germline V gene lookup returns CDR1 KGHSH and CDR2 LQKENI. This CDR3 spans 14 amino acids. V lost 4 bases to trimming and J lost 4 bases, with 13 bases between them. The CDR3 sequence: CASSLEGQPTEAFF. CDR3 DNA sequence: TGTGCCAGCTCACTAGAAGGACAGCCCACTGAAGCTTTCTTT.

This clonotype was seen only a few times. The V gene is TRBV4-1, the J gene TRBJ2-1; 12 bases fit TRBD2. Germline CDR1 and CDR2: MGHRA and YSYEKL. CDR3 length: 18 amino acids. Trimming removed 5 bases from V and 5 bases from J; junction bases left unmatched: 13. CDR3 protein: CASSNLAGGPLRHNEQFF. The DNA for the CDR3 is TGCGCCAGCAGCAACCTAGCGGGGGGGCCTCTACGACACAATGAGCAGTTCTTC.

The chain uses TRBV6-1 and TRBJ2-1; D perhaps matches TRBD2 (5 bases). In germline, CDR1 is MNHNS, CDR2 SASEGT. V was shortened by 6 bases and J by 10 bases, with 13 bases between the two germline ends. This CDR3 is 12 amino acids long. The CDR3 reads CASRRSTGEQFF. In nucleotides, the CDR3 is TGTGCCAGCAGGCGATCGACGGGAGAGCAGTTCTTC.

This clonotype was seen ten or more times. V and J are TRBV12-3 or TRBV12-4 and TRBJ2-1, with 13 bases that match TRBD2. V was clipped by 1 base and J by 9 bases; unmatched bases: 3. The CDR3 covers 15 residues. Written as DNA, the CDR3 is TGTGCCAGCAGTTTAGGGACTAGCGGGAGCGGTGAGCAGTTCTTC. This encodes CASSLGTSGSGEQFF.

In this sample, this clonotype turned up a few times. CDR3 nucleotide sequence: TGTGCCAGCAGTGGGGCCGAGGGGACCCAGTACTTC. Protein product: CASSGAEGTQYF. The chain couples TRBV6-5 to TRBJ2-5; either TRBD1 or TRBD2 may fit D (5 bases each). The CDR3 totals 12 residues. Trimming left V 5 bases short and J 7 bases short, with 11 bases between. In germline, CDR1 is MNHEY, CDR2 SVGAGI.

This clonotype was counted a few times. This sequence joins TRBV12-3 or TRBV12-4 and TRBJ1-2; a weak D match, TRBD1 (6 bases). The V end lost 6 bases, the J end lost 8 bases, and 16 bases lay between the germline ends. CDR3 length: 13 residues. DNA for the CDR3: TGTGCCAGCAGGTCCAACGGGGGCGGCGGCTACACCTTC. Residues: CASRSNGGGGYTF.

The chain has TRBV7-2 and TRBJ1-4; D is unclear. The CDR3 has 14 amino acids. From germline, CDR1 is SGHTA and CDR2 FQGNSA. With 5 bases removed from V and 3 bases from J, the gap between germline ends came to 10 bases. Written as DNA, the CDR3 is TGTGCCAGCAGCCCCCCCTACGCTAATGAAAAACTGTTTTTT. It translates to CASSPPYANEKLFF.

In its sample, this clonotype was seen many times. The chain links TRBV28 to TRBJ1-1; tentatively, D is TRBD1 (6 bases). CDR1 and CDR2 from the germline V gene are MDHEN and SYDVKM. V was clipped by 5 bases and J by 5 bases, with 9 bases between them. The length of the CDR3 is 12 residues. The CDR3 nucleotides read TGTGCCAGCAGTGAACAGGGAACTGAAGCTTTCTTT. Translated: CASSEQGTEAFF.

The CDR3: CASSSPLAGSSYNEQFF. The CDR3, as DNA: TGTGCCAGCAGTTCCCCACTAGCGGGGAGCTCCTACAATGAGCAGTTCTTC. The chain carries TRBV6-5 and TRBJ2-1; 10 bases align to TRBD2. In germline, CDR1 is MNHEY, CDR2 SVGAGI. V shed 4 bases and J 0 bases; nucleotides not matched to a gene: 6. This CDR3 has 17 amino acids.

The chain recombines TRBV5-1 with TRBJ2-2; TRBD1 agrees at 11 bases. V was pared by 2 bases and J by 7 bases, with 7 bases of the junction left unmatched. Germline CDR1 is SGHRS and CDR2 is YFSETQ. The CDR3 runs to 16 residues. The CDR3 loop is CASSLVGQGADGELFF. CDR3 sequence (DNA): TGCGCCAGCAGCTTAGTTGGACAGGGGGCCGACGGGGAGCTGTTTTTT.